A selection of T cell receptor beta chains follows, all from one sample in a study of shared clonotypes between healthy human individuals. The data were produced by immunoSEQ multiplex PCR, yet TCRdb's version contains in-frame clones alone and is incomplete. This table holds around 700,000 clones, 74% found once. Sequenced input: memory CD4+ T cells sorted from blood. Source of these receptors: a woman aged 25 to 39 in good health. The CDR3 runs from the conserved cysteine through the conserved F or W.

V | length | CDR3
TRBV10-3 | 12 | CAISAGDTEAFF
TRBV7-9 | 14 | CASSLVVTQETQYF
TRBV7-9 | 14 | CASSEGFRDEKLFF
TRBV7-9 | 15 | CASSLTRQGEYEQYF
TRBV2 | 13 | CASSPRQGAEQFF
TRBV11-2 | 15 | CASSSTKGGRTEAFF
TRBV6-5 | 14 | CASSYNRLNTEAFF
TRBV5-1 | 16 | CASSLVPGSTTGELFF
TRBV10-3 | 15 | CAISALAGENNEQFF
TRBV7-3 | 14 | CASSLSAGSYEQYF
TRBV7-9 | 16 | CASSLQARTSGNEQFF
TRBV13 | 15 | CASSLAGYEDYGYTF
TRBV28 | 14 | CASSLSARGRGYTF
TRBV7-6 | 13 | CASSLIMGETQYF
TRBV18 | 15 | CASSPQGAVNEKLFF
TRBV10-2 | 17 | CASSAWGQGRGFNGYTF
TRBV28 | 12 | CASTKQGNEQFF
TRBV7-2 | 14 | CASSLLGISYEQYF
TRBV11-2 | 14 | CASRHFQGSTEAFF
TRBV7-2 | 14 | CASSFGTGKREQYF
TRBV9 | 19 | CASSQGLAGEASGANVLTF
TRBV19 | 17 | CASSIGTSGPSTDTQYF
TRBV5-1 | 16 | CASNDQGLRLSNEQFF
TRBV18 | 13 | CASSPRENGEQYF
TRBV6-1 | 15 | CASSDAGRASTEAFF
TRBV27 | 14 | CASSFGGSVDEQFF
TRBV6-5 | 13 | CASSPRQIYEQYF
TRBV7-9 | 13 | CASTWDTATEAFF
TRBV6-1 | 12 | CASSRTRYEQYF
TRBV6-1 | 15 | CASSKQGATNEKLFF
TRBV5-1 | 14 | CASSEGTENTEAFF
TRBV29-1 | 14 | CSVLRRDGTDTQYF
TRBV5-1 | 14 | CASSLAEGFPEAFF
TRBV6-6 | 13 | CASRTQENSPLHF
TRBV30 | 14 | CAWGSGGQGMPQYF
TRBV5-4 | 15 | CASSPGLGPLYEQYF
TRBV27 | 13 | CASKGQLSYEQYF
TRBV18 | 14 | CASSPTLNTGELFF
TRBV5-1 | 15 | CASSLEGHSGNTIYF
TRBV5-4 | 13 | CASSSGQINEQFF
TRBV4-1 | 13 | CASATQPTETQYF
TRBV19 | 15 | CASSIFQRETGELFF
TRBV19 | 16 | CASTRQRTSGANVLTF
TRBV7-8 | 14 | CASRPGRSTDTQYF
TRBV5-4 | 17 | CASSRLVIAGNYNEQFF
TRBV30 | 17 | CAWSKQGGFGGNQPQHF
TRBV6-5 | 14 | CASRFERGSYEQYF
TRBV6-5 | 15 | CASSRDRVLTGELFF